This T cell receptor (beta chain) stems from a study of breast tumors, draining lymph nodes, adjacent tissues. This clonotype was detected ten times or more. What it binds is unknown. The lymph nodes were axillary draining lymph nodes from breast cancer patients. Using its own MiXCR run on the multiplex PCR reads, TCRdb lists one record per CDR3 protein. The sample lists around 110,000 distinct CDR3 sequences, 30% occurring once. Study-wide findings and caveats: Compared with lymph nodes, tumors were less diverse; compared with nontumor tissue, more. Luminal-like breast cancer showed significantly higher tumor–nontumor repertoire similarity than basal-like.

Between the trimmed V and J ends, which lost 7 bases and 4 bases, there was a span of 11 bases. There are 13 residues in the CDR3. Per germline, CDR1 LNHDA and CDR2 SQIVND (reference sequence). This clonotype was sampled from a female donor with breast cancer. Some clones in this sample may be carry-over from other donors' samples. Sequenced material: axillary lymph node tissue. V usage is TRBV19 and J usage is TRBJ1-5; D is ambiguous. CDR3 coding DNA: TGTGCCAGTATTGGTTCCGGGAATCAGCCCCAGCATTTT. Its translation: CASIGSGNQPQHF.